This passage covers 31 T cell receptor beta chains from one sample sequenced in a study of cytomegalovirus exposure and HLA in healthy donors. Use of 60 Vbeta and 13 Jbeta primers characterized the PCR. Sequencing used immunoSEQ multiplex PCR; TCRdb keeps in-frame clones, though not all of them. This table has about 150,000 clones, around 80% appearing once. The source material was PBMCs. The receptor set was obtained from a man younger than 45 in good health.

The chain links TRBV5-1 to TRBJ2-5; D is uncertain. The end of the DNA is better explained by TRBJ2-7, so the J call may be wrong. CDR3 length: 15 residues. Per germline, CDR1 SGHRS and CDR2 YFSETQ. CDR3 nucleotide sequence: TGCGCCAGCAGCCTCCCCCCGGTTCTCTCCTACGAGCAGTACTTC. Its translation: CASSLPPVLSYEQYF.

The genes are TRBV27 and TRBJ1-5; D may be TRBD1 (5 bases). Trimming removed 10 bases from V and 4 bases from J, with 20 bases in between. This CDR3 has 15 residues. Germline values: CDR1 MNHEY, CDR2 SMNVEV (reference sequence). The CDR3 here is CATPGERDPNQPQHF. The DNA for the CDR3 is TGTGCCACGCCAGGTGAGCGGGACCCAAATCAGCCCCAGCATTTT.

As DNA, the CDR3 is TGTGCCAGCAGAGACCCAGCGCGCGCCAGCTCCTACGAGCAGTACTTC. Its protein product is CASRDPARASSYEQYF. V and J are TRBV6-6 and TRBJ2-7; D is uncertain. Germline lookup yields CDR1 MNHNY and CDR2 SVGAGI (reference sequence). Between the trimmed V and J ends, which lost 6 bases and 0 bases, there was a span of 18 bases. The CDR3 loop spans 16 amino acids.

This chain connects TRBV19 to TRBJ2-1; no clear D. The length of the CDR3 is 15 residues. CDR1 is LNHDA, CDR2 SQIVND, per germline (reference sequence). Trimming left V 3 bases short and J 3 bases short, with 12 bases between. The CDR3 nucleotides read TGTGCCAGTAGTATGAGACTCTCCGTCTACAATGAGCAGTTCTTC. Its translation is CASSMRLSVYNEQFF. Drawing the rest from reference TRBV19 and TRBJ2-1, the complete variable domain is DGGITQSPKYLFRKEGQNVTLSCEQNLNHDAMYWYRQDPGQGLRLIYYSQIVNDFQKGDIAEGYSVSREKKESFPLTVTSAQKNPTAFYLCASSMRLSVYNEQFFGPGTRLTVL.

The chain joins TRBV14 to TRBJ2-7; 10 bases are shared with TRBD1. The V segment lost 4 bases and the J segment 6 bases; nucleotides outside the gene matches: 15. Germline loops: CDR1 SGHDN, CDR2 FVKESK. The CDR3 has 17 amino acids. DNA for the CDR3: TGTGCCAGCAGCCCTTCTTTGAGGACAGGGGGATACCGCGAGCAGTACTTC. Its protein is CASSPSLRTGGYREQYF.

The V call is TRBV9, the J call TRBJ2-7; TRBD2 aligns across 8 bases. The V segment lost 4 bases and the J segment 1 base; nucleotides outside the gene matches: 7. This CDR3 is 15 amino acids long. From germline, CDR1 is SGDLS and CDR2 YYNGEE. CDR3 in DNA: TGTGCCAGCAGCCCTTCCGGGGGGGCTTCCTACGAGCAGTACTTC. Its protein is CASSPSGGASYEQYF.

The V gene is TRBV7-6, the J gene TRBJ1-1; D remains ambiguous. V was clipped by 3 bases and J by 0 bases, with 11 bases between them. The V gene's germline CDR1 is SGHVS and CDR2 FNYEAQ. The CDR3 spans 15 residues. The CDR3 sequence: CASSFSVDLNTEAFF. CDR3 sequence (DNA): TGTGCCAGCAGCTTTTCCGTCGACTTGAACACTGAAGCTTTCTTT.

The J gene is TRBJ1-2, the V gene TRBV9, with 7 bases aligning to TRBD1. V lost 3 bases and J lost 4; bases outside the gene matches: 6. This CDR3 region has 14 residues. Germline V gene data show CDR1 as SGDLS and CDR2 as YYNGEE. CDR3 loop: CASSADRAGYGYTF. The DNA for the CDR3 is TGTGCCAGCAGCGCCGACAGGGCGGGCTATGGCTACACCTTC.

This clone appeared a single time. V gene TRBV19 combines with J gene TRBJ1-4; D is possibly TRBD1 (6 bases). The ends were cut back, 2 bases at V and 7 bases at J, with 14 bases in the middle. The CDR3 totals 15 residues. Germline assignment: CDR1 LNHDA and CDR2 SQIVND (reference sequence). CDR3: CASSIFGQTFEKLFF. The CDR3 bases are TGTGCCAGTAGTATATTCGGACAGACCTTTGAAAAACTGTTTTTT.

The CDR3 DNA reads as TGTGCCTCTGACACAGGGTCCGGGACCCAGTACTTC. It codes for CASDTGSGTQYF. This chain connects TRBV7-7 to TRBJ2-5; perhaps TRBD1 as D (6 bases). The CDR3 extends over 12 amino acids. Trimming left V 11 bases short and J 7 bases short, with 17 bases between. From germline, CDR1 is SSHAT and CDR2 FNYEAQ (reference sequence).

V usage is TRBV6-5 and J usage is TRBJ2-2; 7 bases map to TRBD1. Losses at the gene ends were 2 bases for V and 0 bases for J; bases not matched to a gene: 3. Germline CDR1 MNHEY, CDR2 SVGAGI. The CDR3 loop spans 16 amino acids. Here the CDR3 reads CASSYEGASNTGELFF. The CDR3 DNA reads TGTGCCAGCAGTTACGAGGGGGCCTCGAACACCGGGGAGCTGTTTTTT.

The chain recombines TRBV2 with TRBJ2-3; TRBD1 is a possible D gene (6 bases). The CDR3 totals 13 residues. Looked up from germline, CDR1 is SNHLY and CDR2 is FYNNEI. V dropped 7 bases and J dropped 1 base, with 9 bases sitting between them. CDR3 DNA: TGTGCCAGCAACAGGGAGCGCACAGATACGCAGTATTTT. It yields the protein CASNRERTDTQYF.

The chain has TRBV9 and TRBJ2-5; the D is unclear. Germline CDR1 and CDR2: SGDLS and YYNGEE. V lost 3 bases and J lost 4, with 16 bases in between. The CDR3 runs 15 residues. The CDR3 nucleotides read TGTGCCAGCAGCGCCCGTTCGCGGATAGGAGAGACCCAGTACTTC. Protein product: CASSARSRIGETQYF.

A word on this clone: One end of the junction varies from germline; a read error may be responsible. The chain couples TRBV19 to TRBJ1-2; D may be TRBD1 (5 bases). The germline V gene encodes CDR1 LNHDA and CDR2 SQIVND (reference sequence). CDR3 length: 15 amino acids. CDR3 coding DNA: TGTGCCAGTAGTATCACCCGCAGGGTTAACAATGGCTACACCTTC. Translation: CASSITRRVNNGYTF.

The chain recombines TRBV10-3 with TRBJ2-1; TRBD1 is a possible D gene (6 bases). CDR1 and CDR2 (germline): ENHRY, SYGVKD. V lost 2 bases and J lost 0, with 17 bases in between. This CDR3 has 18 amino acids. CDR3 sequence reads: CAISEPTGRKSSYNEQFF. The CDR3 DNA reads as TGTGCCATCAGTGAGCCCACAGGGCGGAAGAGCTCCTACAATGAGCAGTTCTTC.

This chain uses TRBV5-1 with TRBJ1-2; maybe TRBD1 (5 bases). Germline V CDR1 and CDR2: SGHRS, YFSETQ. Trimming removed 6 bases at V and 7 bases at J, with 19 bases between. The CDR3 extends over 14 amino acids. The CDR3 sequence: CASNPGDRDSGYTF. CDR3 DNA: TGCGCCAGCAACCCCGGAGACAGAGACAGTGGCTACACCTTC.

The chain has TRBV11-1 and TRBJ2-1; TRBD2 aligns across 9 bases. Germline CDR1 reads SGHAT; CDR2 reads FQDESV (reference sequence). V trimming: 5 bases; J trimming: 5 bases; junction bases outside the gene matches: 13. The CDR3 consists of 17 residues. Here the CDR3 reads CASSPGGAGGPHNEQFF. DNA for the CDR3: TGTGCCAGCAGCCCCGGGGGCGCGGGAGGGCCGCACAATGAGCAGTTCTTC.

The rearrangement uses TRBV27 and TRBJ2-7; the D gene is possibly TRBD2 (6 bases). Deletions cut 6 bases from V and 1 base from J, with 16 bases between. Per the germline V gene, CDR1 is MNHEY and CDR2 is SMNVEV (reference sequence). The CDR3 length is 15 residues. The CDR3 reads CASSRGSTPSYEQYF. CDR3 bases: TGTGCCAGCAGCCGGGGGTCGACTCCTTCCTACGAGCAGTACTTC.

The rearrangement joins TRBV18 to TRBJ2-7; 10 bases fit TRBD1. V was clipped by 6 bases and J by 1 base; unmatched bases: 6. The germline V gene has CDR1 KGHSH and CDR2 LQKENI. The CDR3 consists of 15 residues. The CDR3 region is CASSRDRGRSYEQYF. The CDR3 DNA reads TGTGCCAGCTCCCGTGACAGGGGGCGATCCTACGAGCAGTACTTC.

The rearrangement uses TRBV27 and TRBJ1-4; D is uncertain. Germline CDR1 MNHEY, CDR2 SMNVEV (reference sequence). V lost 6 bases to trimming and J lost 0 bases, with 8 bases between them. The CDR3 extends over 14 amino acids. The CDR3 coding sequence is TGTGCCAGCAGCCTCCGTGCAACTAATGAAAAACTGTTTTTT. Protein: CASSLRATNEKLFF.

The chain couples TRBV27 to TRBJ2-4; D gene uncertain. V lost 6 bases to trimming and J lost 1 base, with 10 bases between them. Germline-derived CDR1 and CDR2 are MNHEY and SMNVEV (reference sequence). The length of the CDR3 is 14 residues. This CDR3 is CASRGTSAKNIQYF. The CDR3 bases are TGTGCCAGCAGGGGCACCTCGGCCAAAAACATTCAGTACTTC.

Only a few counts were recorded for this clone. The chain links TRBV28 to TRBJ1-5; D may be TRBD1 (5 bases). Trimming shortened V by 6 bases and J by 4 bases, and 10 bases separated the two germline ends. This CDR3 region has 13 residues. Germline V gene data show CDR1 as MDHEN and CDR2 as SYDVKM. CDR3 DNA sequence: TGTGCCAGCAGCCCAGGGTGGAATCAGCCCCAGCATTTT. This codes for CASSPGWNQPQHF.

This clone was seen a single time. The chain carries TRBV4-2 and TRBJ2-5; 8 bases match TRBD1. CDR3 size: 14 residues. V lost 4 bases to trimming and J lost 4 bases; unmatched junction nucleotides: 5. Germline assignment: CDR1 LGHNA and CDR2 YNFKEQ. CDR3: CASSPGGLRETQYF. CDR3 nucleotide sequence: TGTGCCAGCAGCCCAGGGGGCCTTCGAGAGACCCAGTACTTC.

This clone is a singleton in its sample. As DNA, the CDR3 is TGTGCCAGCAGCCCCAGCCGAGTTGCAGGCAGTTATGGCTACACCTTC. Protein product: CASSPSRVAGSYGYTF. The rearrangement links TRBV7-2 to TRBJ1-2, with unresolved D. The V gene's germline CDR1 is SGHTA and CDR2 FQGNSA. Between the trimmed V and J ends, which lost 5 bases and 5 bases, there was a span of 21 bases. The CDR3 runs 16 residues.

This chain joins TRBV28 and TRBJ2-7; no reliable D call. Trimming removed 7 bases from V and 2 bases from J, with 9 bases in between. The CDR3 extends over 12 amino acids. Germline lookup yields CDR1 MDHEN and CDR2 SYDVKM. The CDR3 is CASNAVTYEQYF. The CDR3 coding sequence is TGTGCCAGCAATGCAGTAACCTACGAGCAGTACTTC. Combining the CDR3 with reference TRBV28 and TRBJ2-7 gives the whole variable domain DVKVTQSSRYLVKRTGEKVFLECVQDMDHENMFWYRQDPGLGLRLIYFSYDVKMKEKGDIPEGYSVSREKKERFSLILESASTNQTSMYLCASNAVTYEQYFGPGTRLTVT.

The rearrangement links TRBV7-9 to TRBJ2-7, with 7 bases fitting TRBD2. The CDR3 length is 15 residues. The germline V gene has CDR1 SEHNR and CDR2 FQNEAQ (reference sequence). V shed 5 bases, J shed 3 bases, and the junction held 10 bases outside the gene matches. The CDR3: CASSHGTKEVYEQYF. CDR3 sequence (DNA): TGTGCCAGCAGCCACGGGACTAAGGAGGTCTACGAGCAGTACTTC.

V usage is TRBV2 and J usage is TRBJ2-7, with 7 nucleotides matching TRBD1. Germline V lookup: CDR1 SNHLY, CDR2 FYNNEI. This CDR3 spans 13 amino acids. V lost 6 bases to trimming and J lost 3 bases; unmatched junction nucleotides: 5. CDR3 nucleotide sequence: TGTGCCAGCAGAACGGGACAGCACTACGAGCAGTACTTC. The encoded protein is CASRTGQHYEQYF.

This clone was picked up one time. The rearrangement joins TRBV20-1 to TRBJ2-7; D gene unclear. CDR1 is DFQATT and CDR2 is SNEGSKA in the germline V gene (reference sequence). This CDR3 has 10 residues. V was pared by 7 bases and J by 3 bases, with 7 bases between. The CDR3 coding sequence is TGCAGTGGTCTTTTCTACGAGCAGTACTTC. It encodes CSGLFYEQYF.

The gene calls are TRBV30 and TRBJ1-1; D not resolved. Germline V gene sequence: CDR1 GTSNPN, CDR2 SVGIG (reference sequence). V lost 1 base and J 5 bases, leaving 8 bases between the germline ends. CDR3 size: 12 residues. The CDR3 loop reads CAWSAAVTEAFF. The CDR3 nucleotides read TGTGCCTGGAGTGCGGCGGTAACTGAAGCTTTCTTT. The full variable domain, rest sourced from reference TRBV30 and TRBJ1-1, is SQTIHQWPATLVQPVGSPLSLECTVEGTSNPNLYWYRQAAGRGLQLLFYSVGIGQISSEVPQNLSASRPQDRQFILSSKKLLLSDSGFYLCAWSAAVTEAFFGQGTRLTVV.

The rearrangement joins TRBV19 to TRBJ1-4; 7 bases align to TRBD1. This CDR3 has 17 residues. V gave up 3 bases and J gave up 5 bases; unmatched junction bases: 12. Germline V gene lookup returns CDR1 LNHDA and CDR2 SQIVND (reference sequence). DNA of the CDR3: TGTGCCAGTAGTATCGGGAGTACAGGGGCACGGAATGAAAAACTGTTTTTT. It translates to CASSIGSTGARNEKLFF. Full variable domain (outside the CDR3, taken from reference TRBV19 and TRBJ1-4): DGGITQSPKYLFRKEGQNVTLSCEQNLNHDAMYWYRQDPGQGLRLIYYSQIVNDFQKGDIAEGYSVSREKKESFPLTVTSAQKNPTAFYLCASSIGSTGARNEKLFFGSGTQLSVL.

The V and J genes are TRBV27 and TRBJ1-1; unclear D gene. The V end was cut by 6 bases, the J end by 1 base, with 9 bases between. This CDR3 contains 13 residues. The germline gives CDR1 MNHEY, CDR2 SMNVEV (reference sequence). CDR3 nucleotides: TGTGCCAGCAGGGTCTATCCGAACACTGAAGCTTTCTTT. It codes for CASRVYPNTEAFF.